This record covers a single TCR beta chain. The target antigen is unknown. Per-sample cDNA came from eight separate reactions. UMIs that had a 6-nucleotide sample barcode were put in using template switching. From its re-call of the 5' RACE reads, TCRdb lists each CDR3 protein once, without DNA. The specimen's table records around 97,000 distinct CDR3 sequences. These data come from a study of monozygotic twins with inflammatory bowel disease. Findings of the study overall: The co-twins with IBD showed lower TCRbeta diversity (inverse Simpson) than their healthy siblings.

CDR3 size: 15 residues. CDR1 MGHRA and CDR2 YSYEKL come from the germline V gene. This receptor was obtained from a human donor with ulcerative colitis or Crohn's disease, or a healthy co-twin of an affected twin (not recorded which). The sample consisted of blood. The chain couples TRBV4-1 to TRBJ1-1; the D gene TCRdb calls, TRBD1, cannot be checked with no DNA. Here the CDR3 reads CASSQGGQGNTEAFF.